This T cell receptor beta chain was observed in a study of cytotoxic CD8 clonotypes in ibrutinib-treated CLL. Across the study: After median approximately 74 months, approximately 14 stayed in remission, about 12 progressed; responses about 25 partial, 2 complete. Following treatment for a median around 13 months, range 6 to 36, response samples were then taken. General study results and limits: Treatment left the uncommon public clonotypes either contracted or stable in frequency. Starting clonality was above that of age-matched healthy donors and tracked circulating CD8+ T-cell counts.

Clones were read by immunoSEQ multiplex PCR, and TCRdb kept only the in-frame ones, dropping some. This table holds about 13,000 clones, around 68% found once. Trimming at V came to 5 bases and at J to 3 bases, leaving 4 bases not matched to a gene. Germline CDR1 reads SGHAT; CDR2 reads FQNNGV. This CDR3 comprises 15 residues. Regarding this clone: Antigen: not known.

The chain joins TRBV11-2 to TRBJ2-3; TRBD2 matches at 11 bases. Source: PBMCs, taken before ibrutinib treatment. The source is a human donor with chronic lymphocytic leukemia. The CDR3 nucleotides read TGTGCCAGCAGCCGCCTAGCGGGAGGTACAGATACGCAGTATTTT. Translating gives CASSRLAGGTDTQYF.